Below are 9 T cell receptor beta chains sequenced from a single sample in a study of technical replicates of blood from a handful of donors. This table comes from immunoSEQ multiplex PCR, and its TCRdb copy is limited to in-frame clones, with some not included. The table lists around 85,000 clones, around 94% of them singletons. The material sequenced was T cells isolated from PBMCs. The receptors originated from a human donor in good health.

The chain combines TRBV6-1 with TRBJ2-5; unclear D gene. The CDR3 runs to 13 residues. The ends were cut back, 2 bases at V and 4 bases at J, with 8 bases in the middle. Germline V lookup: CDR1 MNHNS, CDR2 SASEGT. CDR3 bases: TGTGCCAGCAGTGAATATCTATTAGAGACCCAGTACTTC. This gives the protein CASSEYLLETQYF.

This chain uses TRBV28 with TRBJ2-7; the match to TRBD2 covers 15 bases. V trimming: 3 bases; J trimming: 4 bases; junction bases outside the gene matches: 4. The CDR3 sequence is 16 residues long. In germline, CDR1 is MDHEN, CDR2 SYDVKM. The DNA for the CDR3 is TGTGCCAGCAGTTTGATGGGGACTAGCGGGAGGTACGAGCAGTACTTC. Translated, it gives CASSLMGTSGRYEQYF.

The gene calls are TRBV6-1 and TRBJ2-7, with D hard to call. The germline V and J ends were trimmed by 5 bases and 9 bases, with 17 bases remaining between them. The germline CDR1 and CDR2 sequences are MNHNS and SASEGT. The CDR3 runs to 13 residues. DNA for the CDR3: TGTGCCAGCAGTCTTCCCGTTAAATCGGTGCAGTACTTC. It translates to CASSLPVKSVQYF.

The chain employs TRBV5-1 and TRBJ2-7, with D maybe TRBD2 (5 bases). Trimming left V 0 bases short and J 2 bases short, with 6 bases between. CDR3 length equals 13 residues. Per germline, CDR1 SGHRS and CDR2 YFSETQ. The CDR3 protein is CASSLGGPYEQYF. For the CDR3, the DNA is TGCGCCAGCAGCTTGGGAGGGCCCTACGAGCAGTACTTC.

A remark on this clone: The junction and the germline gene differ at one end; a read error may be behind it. The CDR3 loop is CASRLLLEPQYF. In DNA, the CDR3 is TGTGCCAGCCGCCTACTATTAGAGCCCCAGTACTTC. The chain carries TRBV6-1 and TRBJ2-5; no definite D call. CDR3 length: 12 residues. Germline CDR1 is MNHNS and CDR2 is SASEGT.

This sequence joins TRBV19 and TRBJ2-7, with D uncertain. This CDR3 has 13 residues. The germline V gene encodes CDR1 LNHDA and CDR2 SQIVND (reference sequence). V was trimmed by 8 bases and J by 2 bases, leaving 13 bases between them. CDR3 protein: CASSFRVTYEQYF. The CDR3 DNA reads TGTGCCAGTTCATTCCGGGTCACCTACGAGCAGTACTTC.

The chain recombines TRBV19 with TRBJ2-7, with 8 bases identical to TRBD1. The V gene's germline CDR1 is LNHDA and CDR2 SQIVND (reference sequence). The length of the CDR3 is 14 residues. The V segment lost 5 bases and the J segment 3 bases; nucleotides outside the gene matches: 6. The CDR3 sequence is CASSAGQGFYEQYF. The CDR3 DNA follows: TGTGCCAGTAGTGCCGGACAGGGATTCTACGAGCAGTACTTC.

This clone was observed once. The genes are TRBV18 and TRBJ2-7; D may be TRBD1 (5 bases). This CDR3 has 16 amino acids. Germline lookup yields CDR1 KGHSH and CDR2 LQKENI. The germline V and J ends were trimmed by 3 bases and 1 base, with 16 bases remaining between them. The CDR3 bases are TGTGCCAGCTCACCGGGCAACAGGTACACGTCCTACGAGCAGTACTTC. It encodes CASSPGNRYTSYEQYF.

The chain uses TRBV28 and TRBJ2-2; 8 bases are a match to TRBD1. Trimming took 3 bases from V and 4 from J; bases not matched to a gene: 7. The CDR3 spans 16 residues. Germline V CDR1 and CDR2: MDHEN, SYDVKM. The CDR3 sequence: CASSFSLTGATGELFF. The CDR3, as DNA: TGTGCCAGCAGTTTCTCCCTGACAGGGGCCACCGGGGAGCTGTTTTTT.